This paragraph reports one T cell receptor beta chain. Its antigen is unidentified. The CDR3 is made up of 13 amino acids. From germline, CDR1 is DFQATT and CDR2 SNEGSKA (reference sequence). V lost 5 bases to trimming and J lost 4 bases; unmatched junction nucleotides: 5. This entry is derived from a study of blood T cells in healthy people across ages. With a J-beta primer mix and a sample-barcoded 5' primer, a second PCR ran 7 to 11 cycles. A single record per CDR3 protein comes from TCRdb applying MiXCR to the 5' RACE reads. Of 1 million or so distinct CDR3 sequences detected, roughly a quarter appear once; the ten largest clones hold approximately 0.71%. Study-wide results and caveats: Per million T cells, TCR beta diversity dropped roughly linearly as age increased.

The same data also contributed to another study, on T cells of mothers and their children.

This sequence joins TRBV20-1 and TRBJ2-5; 9 bases are shared with TRBD2. The sequence was obtained from a girl aged 2-10 years in good health. The sequenced material came from blood. CDR3 DNA: TGCAGTGCTTCTAGCGGGAAATCAGAGACCCAGTACTTC. It yields the protein CSASSGKSETQYF.